This T cell receptor beta chain appears in the sequencing data of a study of blood T cell repertoires in COVID-19. About the study: COVID-19 samples, acute and convalescent, were from the United States, Italy and Spain. T cells, B-cell-depleted T cells, or PBMCs supplied cDNA or gDNA.

How the authors handled the data: Cell counts per sample came from amplifying reference gene primers. Assay: immunoSEQ multiplex PCR; the TCRdb copy retains only in-frame clones and omits some. V and J calls and clone size are as listed in that table; D and trimming were resolved from the DNA. The table has approximately 170,000 clones, about 86% seen once. V was cut by 2 bases and J by 8 bases, with 12 bases left in between. This CDR3 comprises 14 residues. Germline V CDR1 and CDR2: MNHNY, SVGAGI (reference sequence). This chain uses TRBV6-6 with TRBJ1-4; D unresolved. The sample was peripheral blood. This sequence was found in a man aged 50 to 59 with active or convalescent COVID-19. The CDR3 loop is CASSYEGVDEKLFF. The CDR3 nucleotides read TGTGCCAGCAGTTACGAGGGAGTAGACGAAAAACTGTTTTTT.